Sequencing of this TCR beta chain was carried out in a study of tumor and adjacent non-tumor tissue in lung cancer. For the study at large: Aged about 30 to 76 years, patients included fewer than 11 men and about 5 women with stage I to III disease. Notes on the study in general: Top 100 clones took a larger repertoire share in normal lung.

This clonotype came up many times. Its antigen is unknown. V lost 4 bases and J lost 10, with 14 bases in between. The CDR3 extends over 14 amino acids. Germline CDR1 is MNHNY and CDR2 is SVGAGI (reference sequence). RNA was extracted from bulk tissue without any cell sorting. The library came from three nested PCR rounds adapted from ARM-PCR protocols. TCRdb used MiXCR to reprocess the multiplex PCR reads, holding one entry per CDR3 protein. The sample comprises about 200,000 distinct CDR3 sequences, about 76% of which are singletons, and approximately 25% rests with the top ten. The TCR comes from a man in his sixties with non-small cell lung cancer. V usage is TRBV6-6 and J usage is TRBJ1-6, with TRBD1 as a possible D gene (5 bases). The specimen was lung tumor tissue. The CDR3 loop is CASSWDGFNSPLHF. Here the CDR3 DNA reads TGTGCCAGCAGTTGGGACGGATTTAACTCACCCCTCCACTTT.